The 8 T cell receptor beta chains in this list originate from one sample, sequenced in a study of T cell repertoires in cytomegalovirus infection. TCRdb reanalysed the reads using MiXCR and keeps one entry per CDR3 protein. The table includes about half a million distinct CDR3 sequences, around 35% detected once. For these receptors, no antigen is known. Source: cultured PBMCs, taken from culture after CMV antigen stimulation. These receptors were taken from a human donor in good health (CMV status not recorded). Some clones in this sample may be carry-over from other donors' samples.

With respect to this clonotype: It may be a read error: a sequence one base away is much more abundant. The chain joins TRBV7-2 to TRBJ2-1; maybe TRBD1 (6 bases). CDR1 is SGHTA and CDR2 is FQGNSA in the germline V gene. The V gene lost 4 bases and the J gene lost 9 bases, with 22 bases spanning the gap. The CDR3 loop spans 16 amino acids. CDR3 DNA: TGTGCCAGCAGCTCACCTCCCGGGACACGGAGTAGTGAGCAGTTCTTC. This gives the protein CASSSPPGTRSSEQFF.

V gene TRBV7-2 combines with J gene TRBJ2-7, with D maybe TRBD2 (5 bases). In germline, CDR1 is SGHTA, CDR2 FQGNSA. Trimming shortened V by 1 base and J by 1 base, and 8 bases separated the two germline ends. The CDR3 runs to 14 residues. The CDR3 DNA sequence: TGTGCCAGCAGCTTAGAGCGGCAGTCCTACGAGCAGTACTTC. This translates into CASSLERQSYEQYF.

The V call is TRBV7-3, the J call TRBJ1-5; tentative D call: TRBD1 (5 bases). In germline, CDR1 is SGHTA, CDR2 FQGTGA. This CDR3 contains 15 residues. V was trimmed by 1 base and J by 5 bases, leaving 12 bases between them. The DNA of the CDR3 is TGTGCCAGCAGCTTAATGAGAGGGGCCCATCAGCCCCAGCATTTT. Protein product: CASSLMRGAHQPQHF.

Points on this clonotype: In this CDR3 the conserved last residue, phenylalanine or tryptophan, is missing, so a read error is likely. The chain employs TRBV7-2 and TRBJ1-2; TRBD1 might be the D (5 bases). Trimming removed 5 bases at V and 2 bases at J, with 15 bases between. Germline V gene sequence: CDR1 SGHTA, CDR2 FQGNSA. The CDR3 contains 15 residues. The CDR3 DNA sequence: TGTGCCAGCAGCCCCCCTGGGGGGGGAAACTATGGCTACACCTTA. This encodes CASSPPGGGNYGYTL.

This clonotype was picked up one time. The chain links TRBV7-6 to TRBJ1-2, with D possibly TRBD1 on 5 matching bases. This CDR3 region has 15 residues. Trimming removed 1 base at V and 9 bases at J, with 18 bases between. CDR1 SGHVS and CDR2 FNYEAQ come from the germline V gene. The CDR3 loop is CASSLGSEGQLRYTF. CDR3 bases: TGTGCCAGCAGCTTAGGGAGTGAGGGGCAACTCCGCTACACCTTC. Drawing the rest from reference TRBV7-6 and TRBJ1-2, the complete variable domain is GAGVSQSPRYKVTKRGQDVALRCDPISGHVSLYWYRQALGQGPEFLTYFNYEAQQDKSGLPNDRFSAERPEGSISTLTIQRTEQRDSAMYRCASSLGSEGQLRYTFGSGTRLTVV.

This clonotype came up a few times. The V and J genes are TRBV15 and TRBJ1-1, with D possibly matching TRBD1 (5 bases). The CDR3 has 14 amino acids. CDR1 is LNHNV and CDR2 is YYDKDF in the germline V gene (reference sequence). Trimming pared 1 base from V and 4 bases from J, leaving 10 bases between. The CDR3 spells CATSRGRASTEAFF. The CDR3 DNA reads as TGTGCCACCAGCAGAGGCAGGGCGAGCACTGAAGCTTTCTTT.

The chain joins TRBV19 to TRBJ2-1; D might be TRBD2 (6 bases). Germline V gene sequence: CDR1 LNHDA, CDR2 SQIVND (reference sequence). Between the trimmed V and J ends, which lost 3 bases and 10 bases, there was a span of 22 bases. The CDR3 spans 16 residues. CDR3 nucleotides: TGTGCCAGTAGTATTACGACCGGGACTGGGGGGAGGGAGCAGTTCTTC. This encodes CASSITTGTGGREQFF. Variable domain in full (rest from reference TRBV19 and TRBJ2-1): DGGITQSPKYLFRKEGQNVTLSCEQNLNHDAMYWYRQDPGQGLRLIYYSQIVNDFQKGDIAEGYSVSREKKESFPLTVTSAQKNPTAFYLCASSITTGTGGREQFFGPGTRLTVL.

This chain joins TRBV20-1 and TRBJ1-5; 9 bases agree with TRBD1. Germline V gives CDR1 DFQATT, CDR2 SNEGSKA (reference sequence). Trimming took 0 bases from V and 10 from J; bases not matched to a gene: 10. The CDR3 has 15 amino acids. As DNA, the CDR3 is TGCAGTGCTAGAGAGGGGACAGGGTACCATGTTCCCCAGCATTTT. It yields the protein CSAREGTGYHVPQHF.